This T cell receptor beta chain was recorded in a study of regulatory T cells in long-lasting Graves disease. Findings and limits, study-wide: Persistent disease was characterized by preferential usage of TRBV28, TRBJ1-2 and TRBJ2-5.

As regards this clonotype: What it binds is unknown.

The V gene end was trimmed by 7 bases and the J gene end by 4 bases; junction bases not matched to a gene: 10. The germline V gene has CDR1 DFQATT and CDR2 SNEGSKA (reference sequence). The CDR3 consists of 14 residues. Arm-PCR with iRepertoire HTBI primers amplified the CDR3 regions for these TCR beta libraries. TCRdb redid the calling of the multiplex PCR reads with MiXCR, one entry per CDR3 protein. Of about 620,000 distinct CDR3 sequences in the sample, roughly 15% were seen once. Time point denoted: newly diagnosed GD, antithyroid drugs for less than 3 months. Scientists built the TCR library using RNA that was extracted from PBMCs. Approximately 10 milliliters of peripheral blood went into EDTA tubes. These data were likewise used in another study, on T cells in Graves' hyperthyroidism and ophthalmopathy. That paper adds: Exclusions: uncontrolled infection, other autoimmune disease, pregnancy, lactation.

Here the sequenced sample was peripheral blood mononuclear cells (PBMCs), taken at new diagnosis, from a patient treated with antithyroid drugs. The sequence was collected from a young woman with Graves disease. This chain links TRBV20-1 with TRBJ1-2, with 9 bases matching TRBD1. The CDR3 DNA sequence: TGCAGTGGCCAACTCTGGGACAGGGCCTATGGCTACACCTTC. Its protein product is CSGQLWDRAYGYTF.